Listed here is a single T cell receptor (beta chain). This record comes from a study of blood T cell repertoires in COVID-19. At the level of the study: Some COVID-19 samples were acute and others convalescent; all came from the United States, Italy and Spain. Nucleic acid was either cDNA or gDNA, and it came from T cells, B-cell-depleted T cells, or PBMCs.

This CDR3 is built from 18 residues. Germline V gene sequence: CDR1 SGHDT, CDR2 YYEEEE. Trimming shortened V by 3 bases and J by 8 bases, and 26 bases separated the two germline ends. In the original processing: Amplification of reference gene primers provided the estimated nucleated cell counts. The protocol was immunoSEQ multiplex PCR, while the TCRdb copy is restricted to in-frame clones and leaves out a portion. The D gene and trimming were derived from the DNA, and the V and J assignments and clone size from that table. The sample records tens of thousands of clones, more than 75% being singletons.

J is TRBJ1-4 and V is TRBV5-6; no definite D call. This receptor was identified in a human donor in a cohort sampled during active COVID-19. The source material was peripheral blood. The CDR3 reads CASSSWTPGGWLVEKLFF. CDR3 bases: TGTGCCAGCAGCTCGTGGACCCCCGGAGGTTGGCTAGTCGAAAAACTGTTTTTT.